Listed here are 17 T cell receptor beta chains from one sample, sequenced in a study of T cell responses to AZD1222 COVID-19 vaccine. Measured with immunoSEQ multiplex PCR; TCRdb has only the in-frame clones, and not every one. This table holds some 130,000 clones, over 85% found once. Sequenced here: peripheral blood, sampled on day 0 of AZD1222 vaccination. These receptors all come from an adult in good health.

The chain links TRBV7-2 to TRBJ2-7; D remains unclear. Germline V lookup: CDR1 SGHTA, CDR2 FQGNSA. With 6 bases removed from V and 2 bases from J, the gap between germline ends came to 11 bases. The CDR3 sequence is 13 residues long. The CDR3 DNA sequence: TGTGCCAGCAGTTCCGGTGAAGCCTACGAGCAGTACTTC. Its protein is CASSSGEAYEQYF.

CDR3 in amino acids: CASSLDGVNSPLHF. As DNA, the CDR3 is TGTGCCAGCAGCTTAGACGGCGTTAATTCACCCCTCCACTTT. V usage is TRBV11-2 and J usage is TRBJ1-6, with D unresolved. The length of the CDR3 is 14 residues. V was shortened by 0 bases and J by 6 bases, with 6 bases between the two germline ends. Germline CDR1 SGHAT, CDR2 FQNNGV.

The gene calls are TRBV5-1 and TRBJ1-4; D gene ambiguous. In germline, CDR1 is SGHRS, CDR2 YFSETQ. V was clipped by 0 bases and J by 5 bases, with 8 bases between them. There are 14 residues in the CDR3. CDR3 in amino acids: CASSLDSRNEKLFF. For the CDR3, the DNA is TGCGCCAGCAGCTTGGACAGTAGAAATGAAAAACTGTTTTTT.

In DNA, the CDR3 is TGTGCCAGCTCCCCTTGGGAAAACACCATATATTTT. Translating gives CASSPWENTIYF. V usage is TRBV18 and J usage is TRBJ1-3, with D hard to call. V was clipped by 6 bases and J by 6 bases, with 9 bases between them. The CDR3 runs 12 residues. Germline CDR1 KGHSH, CDR2 LQKENI.

V is TRBV7-9 and J is TRBJ2-3; TRBD2 matches at 8 bases. V dropped 1 base and J dropped 2; count of bases not matched to a gene: 5. The CDR3 has 16 amino acids. The V gene's germline CDR1 is SEHNR and CDR2 FQNEAQ (reference sequence). CDR3 coding DNA: TGTGCCAGCAGCTTAGGACTAGCGAGGAACACAGATACGCAGTATTTT. This codes for CASSLGLARNTDTQYF. The entire variable domain, with the rest obtained from reference TRBV7-9 and TRBJ2-3, is as follows: DTGVSQNPRHKITKRGQNVTFRCDPISEHNRLYWYRQTLGQGPEFLTYFQNEAQLEKSRLLSDRFSAERPKGSFSTLEIQRTEQGDSAMYLCASSLGLARNTDTQYFGPGTRLTVL.

This clone showed up just a few times. Here the CDR3 DNA reads TGTGCCACCAGCAGAGATTTGATTGGCTACACCTTC. It translates to CATSRDLIGYTF. V and J are TRBV15 and TRBJ1-2; D call uncertain. V lost 0 bases to trimming and J lost 7 bases, with 6 bases between them. Germline CDR1 and CDR2: LNHNV and YYDKDF (reference sequence). This CDR3 contains 12 residues.

The chain joins TRBV10-3 to TRBJ2-7; TRBD1 is a possible D gene (5 bases). CDR1 is ENHRY and CDR2 is SYGVKD in the germline V gene. The length of the CDR3 is 16 residues. The germline V and J ends were trimmed by 1 base and 3 bases, with 16 bases remaining between them. The CDR3 bases are TGTGCCATCAGTGAGTTGCGGACGAGGACACACTACGAGCAGTACTTC. This codes for CAISELRTRTHYEQYF.

The V and J genes are TRBV30 and TRBJ2-6, with D hard to call. CDR1 GTSNPN and CDR2 SVGIG come from the germline V gene (reference sequence). V was trimmed by 3 bases and J by 0 bases, leaving 3 bases between them. The CDR3 is 13 residues long. CDR3 protein: CAWRDSGANVLTF. The CDR3, as DNA: TGTGCCTGGAGGGACTCTGGGGCCAACGTCCTGACTTTC.

This chain connects TRBV6-4 to TRBJ2-1; 8 bases agree with TRBD2. The length of the CDR3 is 14 residues. The junction had 4 bases not matched to a gene; V was cut back by 4 bases and J by 5 bases. Germline-derived CDR1 and CDR2 are MRHNA and SNTAGT. CDR3 nucleotides: TGTGCCAGCAGTGTTAGCGGGACCAACAATGAGCAGTTCTTC. This encodes CASSVSGTNNEQFF.

The chain recombines TRBV5-1 with TRBJ1-4; a possible D gene is TRBD1 (6 bases). Looked up from germline, CDR1 is SGHRS and CDR2 is YFSETQ. The CDR3 sequence is 16 residues long. Trimming left V 4 bases short and J 0 bases short, with 13 bases between. In DNA form, the CDR3 reads TGCGCCAGCAGCCGAACCAGACAGGCAACTAATGAAAAACTGTTTTTT. This sequence encodes CASSRTRQATNEKLFF.

V is TRBV5-6 and J is TRBJ1-2; D is undetermined. CDR3 length equals 14 residues. Per the germline V gene, CDR1 is SGHDT and CDR2 is YYEEEE. V was cut by 6 bases and J by 4 bases, with 16 bases left in between. This CDR3 is CASNLRRTLYGYTF. CDR3 nucleotides: TGTGCCAGCAACCTTCGCCGTACCCTCTATGGCTACACCTTC. The variable domain in full, completed from reference TRBV5-6 and TRBJ1-2, reads DAGVTQSPTHLIKTRGQQVTLRCSPKSGHDTVSWYQQALGQGPQFIFQYYEEEERQRGNFPDRFSGHQFPNYSSELNVNALLLGDSALYLCASNLRRTLYGYTFGSGTRLTVV.

The chain is built from TRBV28 and TRBJ2-1, with D possibly matching TRBD1 (6 bases). Germline lookup yields CDR1 MDHEN and CDR2 SYDVKM. Trimming pared 4 bases from V and 6 bases from J, leaving 7 bases between. The length of the CDR3 is 12 residues. For the CDR3, the DNA is TGTGCCAGCAGTTACAGGGCCAATGAGCAGTTCTTC. Protein product: CASSYRANEQFF.

The chain uses TRBV5-6 and TRBJ2-1; 8 positions match TRBD1. The V and J ends lost 4 bases and 10 bases, in that order; junction bases with no gene match: 10. This CDR3 region has 14 residues. The germline V gene encodes CDR1 SGHDT and CDR2 YYEEEE. The DNA for the CDR3 is TGTGCCAGCAGCATCGGACAGGGCGCCGACGAGCAGTTCTTC. Its protein is CASSIGQGADEQFF.

The J gene is TRBJ2-5, the V gene TRBV7-2, with TRBD2 identical over 9 bases. The CDR3 is made up of 16 amino acids. The J segment lost 4 bases and the V segment lost 2 bases, leaving 8 bases of the junction unmatched. CDR1 is SGHTA, CDR2 FQGNSA, per germline. DNA for the CDR3: TGTGCCAGCAGCTTACGCTTGCGGGAGGGCCCAGAGACCCAGTACTTC. This gives the protein CASSLRLREGPETQYF.

The genes are TRBV29-1 and TRBJ1-1; D is undetermined. Trimming shortened V by 6 bases and J by 0 bases, and 14 bases separated the two germline ends. The CDR3 is 14 residues long. Germline CDR1 SQVTM, CDR2 ANQGSEA. In DNA, the CDR3 is TGCAGCGTAGATGAATTCCCGATGAACACTGAAGCTTTCTTT. Its protein product is CSVDEFPMNTEAFF.

The V gene is TRBV3-1 (or the pseudogene TRBV3-2), the J gene TRBJ1-1; D remains ambiguous. The V end lost 3 bases, the J end lost 1 base, and 9 bases lay between the germline ends. The CDR3 consists of 14 residues. Looked up from germline, CDR1 is LGHDT and CDR2 is YNNKEL (reference sequence). The CDR3 DNA sequence: TGTGCCAGCAGCCAGGGGTGGGCGAACACTGAAGCTTTCTTT. Translation gives CASSQGWANTEAFF.

The V call is TRBV5-1, the J call TRBJ2-1; 10 bases are shared with TRBD2. Per the germline V gene, CDR1 is SGHRS and CDR2 is YFSETQ. The CDR3 spans 14 residues. V trimming: 6 bases; J trimming: 7 bases; junction bases outside the gene matches: 7. The chain's CDR3 is CASKSLAGENEQFF. The CDR3 DNA is TGCGCCAGCAAATCCCTAGCGGGAGAGAATGAGCAGTTCTTC.